Below, 7 T cell receptor beta chains from the same sample are listed, as sequenced in a study of T cells in Graves' hyperthyroidism and ophthalmopathy. The CDR3 regions of TCR beta were amplified from RNA transcripts. The TCR CDR3 first-round RT-PCR relied on the HTBI primer set. MiXCR was run by TCRdb on the multiplex PCR reads, yielding one entry per CDR3 protein. The profile shows about 700,000 distinct CDR3 sequences, 13% to 15% of them singletons. Sample: blood. These receptors came from a woman aged 18-29 years with Graves' hyperthyroidism.

This clonotype has at least ten counts. V gene TRBV28 combines with J gene TRBJ1-5; the D gene is possibly TRBD1 (5 bases). The CDR3 loop spans 17 amino acids. The V end was cut by 6 bases, the J end by 4 bases, with 22 bases between. Germline V lookup: CDR1 MDHEN, CDR2 SYDVKM. CDR3 coding DNA: TGTGCCAGCAGCTCTAGTTTGTTAGGGGAAAATAATCAGCCCCAGCATTTT. Protein product: CASSSSLLGENNQPQHF.

There are a few counts of this clonotype. The V gene is TRBV4-1, the J gene TRBJ2-5; D may be TRBD2 (5 bases). Germline-derived CDR1 and CDR2 are MGHRA and YSYEKL. Trimming pared 0 bases from V and 9 bases from J, leaving 14 bases between. The CDR3 has 14 residues. The CDR3 DNA is TGCGCCAGCAGCCAAGAATCCGACCGAGGGCCCCAGTACTTC. Amino acids: CASSQESDRGPQYF.

This clonotype appeared a few times. This sequence joins TRBV7-9 and TRBJ1-2; 10 bases match TRBD1. Germline CDR1 and CDR2: SEHNR and FQNEAQ (reference sequence). Trimming cost V 5 bases and J 8 bases; bases outside gene matches: 11. This CDR3 has 15 residues. CDR3 residues: CASSTPGQGKGGYTF. The CDR3 DNA sequence: TGTGCCAGCAGCACCCCGGGACAGGGGAAAGGAGGCTACACCTTC. Drawing the rest from reference TRBV7-9 and TRBJ1-2, the complete variable domain is DTGVSQNPRHKITKRGQNVTFRCDPISEHNRLYWYRQTLGQGPEFLTYFQNEAQLEKSRLLSDRFSAERPKGSFSTLEIQRTEQGDSAMYLCASSTPGQGKGGYTFGSGTRLTVV.

Ten or more counts support this clonotype. The chain combines TRBV5-1 with TRBJ1-4; 8 bases line up with TRBD1. The CDR3 is 14 amino acids. Germline CDR1 and CDR2: SGHRS and YFSETQ. J was trimmed by 6 bases and V by 5 bases; bases with no gene match: 6. CDR3 region: CASRPGQVDEKLFF. The CDR3 DNA is TGCGCCAGCAGGCCGGGACAGGTAGATGAAAAACTGTTTTTT.

As regards this clonotype: At one end the junction does not follow the germline gene, possibly because of a read error. The chain recombines TRBV13 with TRBJ2-1; 13 bases are a match to TRBD2. This CDR3 is 17 amino acids long. CDR1 and CDR2 (germline): PRHDT, FYEKMQ (reference sequence). The CDR3 here is CAGSPGLAGAPGDEQFF. CDR3 in DNA: TGTGCCGGCAGCCCCGGACTAGCGGGAGCACCGGGGGATGAGCAGTTCTTC.

This clonotype was counted ten times or more. V gene TRBV7-2 combines with J gene TRBJ2-7; 10 nucleotides match TRBD1. This CDR3 contains 14 residues. The germline CDR1 and CDR2 sequences are SGHTA and FQGNSA. The CDR3 coding sequence is TGTGCGACACGGGGGGACAGGGGCCCCTACGAGCAGTACTTC. It translates to CATRGDRGPYEQYF.

As to this clonotype: A much larger clone lies one base from this, so it may be a read error. The chain has TRBV7-9 and TRBJ2-5; 8 bases are a match to TRBD2. Germline loops: CDR1 SEHNR, CDR2 FQNEAQ (reference sequence). V dropped 4 bases and J dropped 5; count of bases not matched to a gene: 6. The CDR3 is 14 amino acids. CDR3 sequence reads: CASSSAGVFETQYF. CDR3 coding DNA: TGTGCCAGCAGCTCAGCGGGAGTGTTTGAGACCCAGTACTTC.